Listed here is a single T cell receptor (beta chain). The antigen remains undetermined. This sample is drawn from a study of T cell responses to AZD1222 COVID-19 vaccine. Overall study: Both about-4-week and about-12-week second-dose recipients were combined. Overall study findings and caveats: Baseline seropositives among AZD1222 recipients totaled only five to seven. Donors were largely white British and mainly female; clonal diversity was possibly underestimated. Receipt of two AZD1222 doses was followed by a rise in Spike-specific TCR breadth and depth.

This CDR3 contains 16 residues. Germline CDR1 MNHEY, CDR2 SVGEGT. Trimming removed 2 bases at V and 3 bases at J, with 17 bases between. Assay: immunoSEQ multiplex PCR; the TCRdb copy retains only in-frame clones and omits some. Altogether about 150,000 clones are present, less than 95% being singletons, with the ten largest covering 2.5% to 3%. This receptor was taken from an adult in good health. The sequencing used peripheral blood, collected on day 0 of AZD1222 vaccination. The chain recombines TRBV6-2 or TRBV6-3 with TRBJ2-7; D is possibly TRBD1 (7 bases). CDR3 in DNA: TGTGCCAGCAGTTACGCCCCAGACAGGGACTTCTACGAGCAGTACTTC. Residues: CASSYAPDRDFYEQYF.